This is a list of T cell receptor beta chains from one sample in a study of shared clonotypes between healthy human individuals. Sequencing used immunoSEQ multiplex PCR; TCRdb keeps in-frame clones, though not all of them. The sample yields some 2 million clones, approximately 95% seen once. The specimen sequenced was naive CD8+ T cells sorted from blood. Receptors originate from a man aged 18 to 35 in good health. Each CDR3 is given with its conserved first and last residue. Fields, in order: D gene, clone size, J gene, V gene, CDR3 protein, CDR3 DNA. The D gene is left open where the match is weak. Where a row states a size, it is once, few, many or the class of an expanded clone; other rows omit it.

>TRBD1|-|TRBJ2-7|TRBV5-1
CASSPGQVRSASYEQYF
TGCGCCAGCAGCCCGGGACAGGTCCGTTCAGCGTCCTACGAGCAGTACTTC
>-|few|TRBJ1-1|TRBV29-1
CSVESGTPAFF
TGCAGCGTTGAATCCGGGACTCCAGCTTTCTTT
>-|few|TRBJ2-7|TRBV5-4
CASSLATQGTYEQYF
TGTGCCAGCAGCTTGGCCACACAGGGTACCTACGAGCAGTACTTC
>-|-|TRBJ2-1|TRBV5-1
CASSLGFNEQFF
TGCGCCAGCAGCTTGGGCTTCAATGAGCAGTTCTTC
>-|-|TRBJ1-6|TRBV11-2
CASSVGGYQYFYNSPLHF
TGTGCCAGCAGCGTTGGGGGATACCAATACTTCTATAATTCACCCCTCCACTTT
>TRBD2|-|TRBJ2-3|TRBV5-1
CASSLLASTDTQYF
TGCGCCAGCAGCTTACTAGCGTCGACAGATACGCAGTATTTT
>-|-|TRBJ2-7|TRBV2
CASSETPSVNSYEQYF
TGTGCCAGCAGTGAGACCCCTAGCGTGAACTCCTACGAGCAGTACTTC
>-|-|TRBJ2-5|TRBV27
CASSFRGYQETQYF
TGTGCCAGCAGTTTCCGAGGATACCAAGAGACCCAGTACTTC
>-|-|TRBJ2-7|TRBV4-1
CASSQDPPYSGEQYF
TGCGCCAGCAGCCAAGATCCCCCCTACTCCGGCGAGCAGTACTTC
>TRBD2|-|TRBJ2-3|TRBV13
CASSLGREYSIPDTQYF
TGTGCCAGCAGCTTAGGGCGGGAGTATTCCATCCCAGATACGCAGTATTTT
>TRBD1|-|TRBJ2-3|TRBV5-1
CASSWDRATFSTDTQYF
TGCGCCAGCAGCTGGGACAGGGCTACCTTTAGCACAGATACGCAGTATTTT
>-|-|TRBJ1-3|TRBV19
CASSLDLESSGNTIYF
TGTGCCAGTAGTCTGGACCTTGAGAGCTCTGGAAACACCATATATTTT
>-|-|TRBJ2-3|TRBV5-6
CASSLEGHRTDTQYF
TGTGCCAGCAGCTTGGAGGGACACCGCACAGATACGCAGTATTTT
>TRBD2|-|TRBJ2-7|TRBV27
CASSLSRVAGGYEQYF
TGTGCCAGCAGTTTATCGAGAGTAGCGGGCGGGTACGAGCAGTACTTC
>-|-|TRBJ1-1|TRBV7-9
CASAYLTGGTEAFF
TGTGCCAGCGCCTATCTGACTGGGGGGACTGAAGCTTTCTTT
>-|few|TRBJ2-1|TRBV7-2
CASSLITSSSSYNEQFF
TGTGCCAGCAGCTTAATCACTAGCTCCAGCTCCTACAATGAGCAGTTCTTC
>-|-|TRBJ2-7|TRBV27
CASRTDVSSYEQYF
TGTGCCAGCAGGACGGACGTGAGCTCCTACGAGCAGTACTTC
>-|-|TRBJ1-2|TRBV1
CTSSPSRDSSGYYGYTF
TGCACCAGCAGCCCGTCCCGGGACTCTAGCGGGTACTATGGCTACACCTTC
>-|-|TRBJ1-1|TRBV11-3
CASSLDSGGLVTEAFF
TGTGCCAGCAGCTTAGATAGTGGGGGGCTGGTAACTGAAGCTTTCTTT
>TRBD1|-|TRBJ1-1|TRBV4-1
CASSQEAQGGTEAFF
TGCGCCAGCAGCCAAGAGGCCCAGGGGGGCACTGAAGCTTTCTTT
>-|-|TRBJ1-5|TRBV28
CASSLPATGYSKQPQHF
TGTGCCAGCAGTTTACCCGCTACGGGATATAGCAAACAGCCCCAGCATTTT
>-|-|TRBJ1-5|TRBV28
CASSPNSNQPQHF
TGTGCCAGCAGTCCTAATTCCAATCAGCCCCAGCATTTT
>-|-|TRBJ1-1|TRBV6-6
CASSYARTEAFF
TGTGCCAGCAGTTACGCCCGGACTGAAGCTTTCTTT
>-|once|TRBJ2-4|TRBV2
CASRGVRARLAKNIQYF
TGTGCCAGCAGGGGAGTCCGGGCCCGGTTAGCCAAAAACATTCAGTACTTC
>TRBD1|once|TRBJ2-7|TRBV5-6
CASSLVGDSPYEQYF
TGTGCCAGCAGCTTGGTAGGGGACAGCCCCTACGAGCAGTACTTC
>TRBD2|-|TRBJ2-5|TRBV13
CASSLVMSSGGHPQETQYF
TGTGCCAGCAGCTTAGTGATGTCTAGCGGGGGGCATCCCCAAGAGACCCAGTACTTC
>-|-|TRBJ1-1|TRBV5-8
CASSFVVNTEAFF
TGTGCCAGCAGCTTTGTGGTGAACACTGAAGCTTTCTTT
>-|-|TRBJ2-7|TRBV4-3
CASSLVLQGYEQYF
TGCGCCAGCAGCCTTGTCCTACAGGGTTACGAGCAGTACTTC
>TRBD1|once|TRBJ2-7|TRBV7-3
CASSLTGGQGVYEQYF
TGTGCCAGCAGCTTAACGGGCGGACAGGGGGTGTACGAGCAGTACTTC
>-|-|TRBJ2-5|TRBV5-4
CASSQTGAETQYF
TGTGCCAGCAGCCAAACTGGAGCGGAGACCCAGTACTTC
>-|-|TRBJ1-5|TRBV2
CASSEGQDGSNQPQHF
TGTGCCAGCAGTGAAGGGCAGGATGGGAGCAATCAGCCCCAGCATTTT
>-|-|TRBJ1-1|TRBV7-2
CASSLYGGSEAFF
TGTGCCAGCAGTCTCTACGGGGGCTCTGAAGCTTTCTTT
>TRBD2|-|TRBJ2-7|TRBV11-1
CASKEAGGTYEQYF
TGTGCCAGCAAAGAAGCGGGGGGAACCTACGAGCAGTACTTC
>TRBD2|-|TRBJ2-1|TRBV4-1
CASSPTSGGYNEQFF
TGCGCCAGCAGCCCTACTAGCGGGGGTTACAATGAGCAGTTCTTC
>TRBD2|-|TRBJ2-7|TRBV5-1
CASSEEPTSIGSEQYF
TGCGCCAGCAGCGAAGAACCGACTAGCATTGGATCCGAGCAGTACTTC
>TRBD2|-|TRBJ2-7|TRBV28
CASSPLAGIVSYEQYF
TGTGCCAGCAGCCCCCTAGCGGGGATTGTCTCCTACGAGCAGTACTTC
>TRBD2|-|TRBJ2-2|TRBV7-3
CASSLAGDATGELFF
TGTGCCAGCAGTCTAGCGGGGGATGCCACCGGGGAGCTGTTTTTT
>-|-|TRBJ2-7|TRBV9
CASSVGGGTYEQYF
TGTGCCAGCAGCGTGGGCGGGGGCACCTACGAGCAGTACTTC
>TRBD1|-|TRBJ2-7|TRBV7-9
CASSSGQGPYEQYF
TGTGCCAGCAGCTCGGGACAGGGTCCCTACGAGCAGTACTTC
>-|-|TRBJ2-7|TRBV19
CASSMPGSYEQYF
TGTGCCAGTAGTATGCCAGGTTCCTACGAGCAGTACTTC
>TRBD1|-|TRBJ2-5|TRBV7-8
CASSLAQGDQETQYF
TGTGCCAGCAGCCTAGCACAGGGGGACCAAGAGACCCAGTACTTC
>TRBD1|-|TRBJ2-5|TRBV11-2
CASSTHDRAQYF
TGTGCCAGCAGCACACACGACAGGGCCCAGTACTTC
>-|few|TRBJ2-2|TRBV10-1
CASSEDPMNTGELFF
TGCGCCAGCAGTGAAGACCCCATGAACACCGGGGAGCTGTTTTTT
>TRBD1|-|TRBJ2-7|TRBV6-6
CASSYGGQPYEQYF
TGTGCCAGCAGTTACGGGGGACAGCCCTACGAGCAGTACTTC
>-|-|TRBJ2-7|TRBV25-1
CASSEIGGTYEQYF
TGTGCCAGCAGTGAGATAGGCGGTACCTACGAGCAGTACTTC
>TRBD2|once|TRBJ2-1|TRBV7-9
CASSLEIGTSGNEQFF
TGTGCCAGCAGCTTAGAAATCGGGACTAGCGGCAATGAGCAGTTCTTC
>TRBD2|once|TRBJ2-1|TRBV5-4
CASSRTSGGMNEQFF
TGTGCCAGCAGCAGGACTAGCGGGGGGATGAATGAGCAGTTCTTC
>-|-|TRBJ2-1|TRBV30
CAWSAVVYNEQFF
TGTGCCTGGAGTGCCGTCGTTTACAATGAGCAGTTCTTC
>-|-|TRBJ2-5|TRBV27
CASSLVGQETQYF
TGTGCCAGCAGTTTAGTGGGGCAAGAGACCCAGTACTTC
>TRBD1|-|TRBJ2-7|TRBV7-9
CASSPGTGIYYEQYF
TGTGCCAGCAGCCCAGGGACAGGGATTTACTACGAGCAGTACTTC
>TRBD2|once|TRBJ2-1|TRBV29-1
CSVHGLAGGDEQFF
TGCAGCGTTCACGGACTAGCGGGAGGTGATGAGCAGTTCTTC
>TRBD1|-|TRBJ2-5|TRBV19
CASSPWDREGQETQYF
TGTGCCAGTAGTCCCTGGGACAGGGAGGGCCAAGAGACCCAGTACTTC